This T cell receptor beta chain was recorded in a study of T-cell memory formation after mild COVID-19. Findings and caveats of the study: From day 15 to 85, contracting clones were balanced between CD4 and CD8, whereas later expanders leaned toward CD4+. Clones that contracted clustered mainly in CM and EM if CD4+ and in EMRA if CD8+. Prior to infection, memory already included some responding clones, suggesting cross-reactive memory joined.

V lost 6 bases and J 3 bases, leaving 12 bases between the germline ends. CDR1 is MNHEY and CDR2 is SVGEGT in the germline V gene. The CDR3 totals 13 residues. TCR alpha and TCR beta cDNA libraries carrying sample barcodes and UMIs were produced by 5'RACE using constant-segment primers. TCRdb re-analysed the 5' RACE reads in MiXCR, keeping a single row per CDR3 protein. The sample records 380,000 or so distinct CDR3 sequences, about 15% being singletons. A remark on this clonotype: What it recognizes is unknown.

This chain joins TRBV6-2 or TRBV6-3 and TRBJ2-7, with D perhaps TRBD1 (7 bases). The sequence was obtained from a man between 18 and 29 years old who had mild COVID-19 (a few samples of this study predate the infection). Cell type and time point are not known. Sequencing was done on a sample of PBMCs or a T cell subset sorted from them (not recorded which). Written as DNA, the CDR3 is TGTGCCAGCAGGGAGGGACAGAACTACGAGCAGTACTTC. Translation: CASREGQNYEQYF.